This T cell receptor beta chain was captured by sequencing in a study of blood T cell repertoires in COVID-19. Overall study: The United States, Italy and Spain were the sources of the acute and convalescent COVID-19 samples. T cells, B-cell-depleted T cells, or PBMCs provided the cDNA or gDNA that served as material.

Trimming left V 2 bases short and J 5 bases short, with 9 bases between. This CDR3 spans 12 amino acids. In germline, CDR1 is GTSNPN, CDR2 SVGIG (reference sequence). Authors' processing steps: The authors estimated nucleated cell counts from reference gene primer amplification. Profiled with immunoSEQ multiplex PCR; TCRdb holds only in-frame clones, not every one. Clone size and the V and J calls come from that table; the DNA yielded D and trimming. The table includes about 240,000 clones, roughly 80% detected once. This sequence joins TRBV30 and TRBJ1-1; D not resolved. This TCR was sampled from a woman aged 18-35 years with acute or convalescent COVID-19. Sequencing used peripheral blood. This chain's CDR3 is CAWSRSRTEAFF. CDR3 nucleotide sequence: TGTGCCTGGAGTCGGAGCCGGACTGAAGCTTTCTTT.